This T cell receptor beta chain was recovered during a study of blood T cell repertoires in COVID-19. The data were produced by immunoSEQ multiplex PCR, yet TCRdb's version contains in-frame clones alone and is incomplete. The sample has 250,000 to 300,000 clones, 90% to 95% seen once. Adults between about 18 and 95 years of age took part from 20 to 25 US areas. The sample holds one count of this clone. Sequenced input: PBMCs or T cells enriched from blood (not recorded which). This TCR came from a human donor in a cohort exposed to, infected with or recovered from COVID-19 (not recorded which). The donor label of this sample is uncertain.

CDR3 bases: TGCGCCAGCAGCTCGGGTGGCAGACCAACTAATGAAAAACTGTTTTTT. It codes for CASSSGGRPTNEKLFF. V is TRBV5-1 and J is TRBJ1-4; unclear D gene. This CDR3 region has 16 residues. The V and J ends lost 3 bases and 0 bases respectively, with 12 bases between them. Germline V gene sequence: CDR1 SGHRS, CDR2 YFSETQ.